These 24 T cell receptor beta chains share one sample of origin, sequenced in a study of early stage breast cancer tumors (dated 2017 in TCRdb). Receptors were amplified or captured by the immunoSEQ multiplex PCR assay. TCRdb took this table from immuneACCESS and kept in-frame rearrangements with V and J called. Such tables lack part of the clones; where checked against another copy, unresolved V genes explain under half of the gap, and the rest is unexplained. In all, the sample holds 50,000 to 65,000 clones, and about 83% of those were seen once. In total, the top ten clones hold approximately 3.6% of the sample. What was sequenced was blood. The receptors shown here come from a person in their twenties or thirties with breast cancer.

The genes are TRBV7-9 and TRBJ2-1, with TRBD1 as a possible D gene (6 bases). Germline CDR1 SEHNR, CDR2 FQNEAQ (reference sequence). This CDR3 has 14 residues. V was shortened by 5 bases and J by 5 bases, with 13 bases between the two germline ends. The CDR3 bases are TGTGCCAGCAGCCCACGGGACAACCACAATGAGCAGTTCTTC. It codes for CASSPRDNHNEQFF.

The V gene is TRBV6-5, the J gene TRBJ1-5; a weak D match, TRBD1 (6 bases). Trimming pared 0 bases from V and 3 bases from J, leaving 12 bases between. The length of the CDR3 is 16 residues. Germline V gene sequence: CDR1 MNHEY, CDR2 SVGAGI. As DNA, the CDR3 is TGTGCCAGCAGTTACTCGTGGGGGGCAATCAATCAGCCCCAGCATTTT. It codes for CASSYSWGAINQPQHF.

The chain joins TRBV7-6 to TRBJ2-7, with 7 bases lining up with TRBD1. Germline V gene data show CDR1 as SGHVS and CDR2 as FNYEAQ. The length of the CDR3 is 13 residues. V lost 8 bases to trimming and J lost 5 bases; unmatched junction nucleotides: 9. The CDR3 region has the DNA TGTGCCAGCCTTTGGGACAGACGCGACGAGCAGTACTTC. It specifies CASLWDRRDEQYF.

CDR3: CASSLRWKGYNEQFF. DNA of the CDR3: TGTGCCAGCAGTCTAAGATGGAAGGGGTACAATGAGCAGTTCTTC. This chain uses TRBV6-5 with TRBJ2-1; a possible D gene is TRBD1 (5 bases). Looked up from germline, CDR1 is MNHEY and CDR2 is SVGAGI. The CDR3 length is 15 residues. The germline V and J ends were trimmed by 5 bases and 4 bases, with 15 bases remaining between them.

The chain uses TRBV11-2 and TRBJ2-7; D is perhaps TRBD1 or TRBD2 (5 bases each). Between the trimmed V and J ends, which lost 6 bases and 3 bases, there was a span of 15 bases. CDR1 and CDR2 from the germline V gene are SGHAT and FQNNGV. This CDR3 region has 14 residues. CDR3 DNA sequence: TGTGCCAGCAGACCCAGGGACGTAAACTACGAGCAGTACTTC. The encoded protein is CASRPRDVNYEQYF.

J is TRBJ2-3 and V is TRBV25-1; 7 positions match TRBD1. V was pared by 5 bases and J by 3 bases, with 2 bases of the junction left unmatched. CDR1 is MGHDK and CDR2 is SYGVNS in the germline V gene. The CDR3 consists of 13 residues. The CDR3 loop reads CASSPQGTDTQYF. CDR3 sequence (DNA): TGTGCCAGCAGTCCACAGGGGACAGATACGCAGTATTTT.

The gene calls are TRBV18 and TRBJ2-3; D is perhaps TRBD1 (6 bases). CDR1 KGHSH and CDR2 LQKENI come from the germline V gene. The germline V and J ends were trimmed by 6 bases and 1 base, with 14 bases remaining between them. The length of the CDR3 is 15 residues. CDR3 protein: CASSIPGHRTDTQYF. CDR3 nucleotides: TGTGCCAGCTCGATACCGGGACATCGCACAGATACGCAGTATTTT.

This rearrangement joins TRBV2 to TRBJ1-5, with TRBD1 identical over 9 bases. Germline trimming cut 8 bases from V and 4 bases from J; bases unmatched to any gene: 12. Germline V gene lookup returns CDR1 SNHLY and CDR2 FYNNEI. The CDR3 length is 16 residues. The CDR3 sequence: CASRDREPALNQPQHF. Written as DNA, the CDR3 is TGTGCCAGCCGGGACAGGGAGCCCGCACTTAATCAGCCCCAGCATTTT.

This chain links TRBV30 with TRBJ2-7; D not certain. V lost 4 bases, J lost 2 bases, and 9 bases lay in between. This CDR3 has 12 amino acids. Germline-derived CDR1 and CDR2 are GTSNPN and SVGIG (reference sequence). In DNA form, the CDR3 reads TGTGCCTGGAACCCGACCCCCTACGAGCAGTACTTC. As protein: CAWNPTPYEQYF. The complete variable domain, with remaining parts taken from reference TRBV30 and TRBJ2-7, reads SQTIHQWPATLVQPVGSPLSLECTVEGTSNPNLYWYRQAAGRGLQLLFYSVGIGQISSEVPQNLSASRPQDRQFILSSKKLLLSDSGFYLCAWNPTPYEQYFGPGTRLTVT.

The V call is TRBV6-5, the J call TRBJ1-1, with D unresolved. Trimming pared 2 bases from V and 2 bases from J, leaving 12 bases between. This CDR3 region has 15 residues. Germline-derived CDR1 and CDR2 are MNHEY and SVGAGI. CDR3 in DNA: TGTGCCAGCAGTTACATGGGGTTTGAAAACACTGAAGCTTTCTTT. Encoded protein: CASSYMGFENTEAFF.

V and J are TRBV27 and TRBJ1-5; tentative D call: TRBD1 (6 bases). The CDR3 totals 15 residues. V was clipped by 5 bases and J by 6 bases, with 17 bases between them. Germline V gene sequence: CDR1 MNHEY, CDR2 SMNVEV (reference sequence). CDR3 in amino acids: CASSPYTGKGQPQHF. The CDR3, as DNA: TGTGCCAGCAGTCCCTACACAGGGAAGGGTCAGCCCCAGCATTTT.

This clone was picked up a small number of times. The J gene is TRBJ2-1, the V gene TRBV7-2, with 14 bases matching TRBD2. CDR3 length: 18 amino acids. Germline V lookup: CDR1 SGHTA, CDR2 FQGNSA. The trim removed 5 bases at V and 6 bases at J, leaving 12 bases unmatched. CDR3 bases: TGTGCCAGCAGCCCTCCGGGACTAGCGGGAGCATGGAGCAATGAGCAGTTCTTC. Translated: CASSPPGLAGAWSNEQFF.

The rearrangement joins TRBV7-8 to TRBJ1-2, with TRBD1 identical over 9 bases. V gave up 3 bases and J gave up 4 bases; unmatched junction bases: 3. This CDR3 has 14 amino acids. Germline CDR1 reads SGHVS; CDR2 reads FQNEAQ. CDR3 DNA: TGTGCCAGCAGCTTGCAGACAGGGGGCTATGGCTACACCTTC. It translates to CASSLQTGGYGYTF.

The rearrangement joins TRBV7-9 to TRBJ1-3; D is perhaps TRBD1 (5 bases). The CDR3 length is 13 residues. V was shortened by 8 bases and J by 3 bases, with 11 bases between the two germline ends. The germline gives CDR1 SEHNR, CDR2 FQNEAQ (reference sequence). CDR3 in DNA: TGTGCCAGCCGAGGAAGGGGTGGAAACACCATATATTTT. Its protein is CASRGRGGNTIYF.

The V call is TRBV9, the J call TRBJ2-3; 7 positions match TRBD2. This CDR3 is 13 amino acids long. Germline-derived CDR1 and CDR2 are SGDLS and YYNGEE. V gave up 7 bases and J gave up 2 bases; unmatched junction bases: 4. For the CDR3, the DNA is TGTGCCAGCGGACTAGGGTTCACAGATACGCAGTATTTT. It translates to CASGLGFTDTQYF.

This clone appeared once. The chain uses TRBV5-4 and TRBJ1-3, with D unresolved. V lost 0 bases to trimming and J lost 2 bases, with 6 bases between them. The CDR3 totals 14 residues. Germline V lookup: CDR1 SGHNT, CDR2 YYREEE (reference sequence). CDR3 residues: CASSLGAPGNTIYF. For the CDR3, the DNA is TGTGCCAGCAGCTTGGGTGCCCCTGGAAACACCATATATTTT.

This clone was picked up a small number of times. V is TRBV25-1 and J is TRBJ1-1; no clear D. V gave up 4 bases and J gave up 0 bases, with 9 bases separating them. CDR3 size: 14 residues. CDR1 is MGHDK and CDR2 is SYGVNS in the germline V gene. In DNA, the CDR3 is TGTGCCAGCAGTGCCACAGACATGAACACTGAAGCTTTCTTT. Protein: CASSATDMNTEAFF.

The rearrangement joins TRBV2 to TRBJ2-2; possible D gene TRBD2, 6 bases. From germline, CDR1 is SNHLY and CDR2 FYNNEI. Trimming removed 6 bases at V and 5 bases at J, with 16 bases between. The CDR3 has 15 amino acids. CDR3 nucleotides: TGTGCCAGCAGACTAGGTAGCGGATGGACCGGGGAGCTGTTTTTT. It specifies CASRLGSGWTGELFF.

V is TRBV30 and J is TRBJ1-4; 11 nucleotides line up with TRBD1. Germline V CDR1 and CDR2: GTSNPN, SVGIG (reference sequence). J lost 3 bases, V lost 2 bases, and 2 bases had no gene match. There are 15 residues in the CDR3. The CDR3 sequence: CAWSPGQGANEKLFF. The CDR3 DNA follows: TGTGCCTGGAGTCCGGGACAGGGGGCTAATGAAAAACTGTTTTTT.

The chain carries TRBV7-8 and TRBJ1-1; the D is unclear. The germline CDR1 and CDR2 sequences are SGHVS and FQNEAQ. The CDR3 sequence is 16 residues long. With 5 bases removed from V and 1 base from J, the gap between germline ends came to 17 bases. Written as DNA, the CDR3 is TGTGCCAGCAGCCAAGGGTTCGGAGCGCGGAACACTGAAGCTTTCTTT. It yields the protein CASSQGFGARNTEAFF.

This sequence joins TRBV11-2 and TRBJ2-7, with D perhaps being TRBD1 or TRBD2 (5 bases each). Trimming left V 4 bases short and J 4 bases short, with 11 bases between. This CDR3 spans 13 amino acids. Per the germline V gene, CDR1 is SGHAT and CDR2 is FQNNGV. The CDR3: CASSSGTPYEQYF. DNA for the CDR3: TGTGCCAGCAGCTCCGGGACGCCTTACGAGCAGTACTTC. The full variable domain, with the rest looked up from reference TRBV11-2 and TRBJ2-7, is EAGVAQSPRYKIIEKRQSVAFWCNPISGHATLYWYQQILGQGPKLLIQFQNNGVVDDSQLPKDRFSAERLKGVDSTLKIQPAKLEDSAVYLCASSSGTPYEQYFGPGTRLTVT.

The chain has TRBV11-2 and TRBJ2-7; D is unclear. Germline CDR1 SGHAT, CDR2 FQNNGV. Trimming cost V 3 bases and J 0 bases, with 12 bases left between them. CDR3 size: 15 residues. CDR3 bases: TGTGCCAGCAGCTTGGATACACGTAGCTCCTACGAGCAGTACTTC. This encodes CASSLDTRSSYEQYF.

The chain is built from TRBV28 and TRBJ1-2; D gene unclear. The CDR3 extends over 13 amino acids. V lost 11 bases and J 3 bases, leaving 16 bases between the germline ends. CDR1 is MDHEN, CDR2 SYDVKM, per germline. CDR3 coding DNA: TGTGCCGCCCAGGAGACCCCCGACTATGGCTACACCTTC. Its protein product is CAAQETPDYGYTF.

The chain carries TRBV5-1 and TRBJ2-2; 8 bases agree with TRBD1. Trimming at V came to 1 base and at J to 6 bases, leaving 5 bases not matched to a gene. CDR1 is SGHRS and CDR2 is YFSETQ in the germline V gene. The CDR3 length is 15 residues. Written as DNA, the CDR3 is TGCGCCAGCAGCTTGAACAGGGGGTACCCCGGGGAGCTGTTTTTT. Translating it yields CASSLNRGYPGELFF. The full variable domain, completed using reference TRBV5-1 and TRBJ2-2, is KAGVTQTPRYLIKTRGQQVTLSCSPISGHRSVSWYQQTPGQGLQFLFEYFSETQRNKGNFPGRFSGRQFSNSRSEMNVSTLELGDSALYLCASSLNRGYPGELFFGEGSRLTVL.